The clone carrying this T cell receptor beta chain came up once. Antigen unknown. The sample originates from a study of CD8+CD57+ T cells in acquired aplastic anemia. As for the study in general: Sorted CD4+ plus CD8+ cells gave DNA averaging around 3 ug. The study obtained about 11 million reads on average for CD4+ cells from healthy donors. Study-level results: Over 25 shared CD8+ CDR3s appeared highly expressed within patients' immunodominant clones. CD8+ Simpson's diversity showed no significant patient-control difference.

Per the germline V gene, CDR1 is LNHDA and CDR2 is SQIVND (reference sequence). Between the trimmed V and J ends, which lost 4 bases and 4 bases, there was a span of 6 bases. The CDR3 spans 12 residues. Genomic DNA was employed as the template in profiling TCR beta VDJ and CDR3. TCRdb passed the reads through MiXCR, listing each CDR3 protein once. The sample records 100,000 to 150,000 distinct CDR3 sequences, around 46% being singletons. This clonotype was sampled from a human donor in good health, serving as a control. Sequenced sample: sorted CD4+, CD8+, or CD8+CD57+ T cells (not recorded which) from PBMCs. This rearrangement joins TRBV19 to TRBJ2-3; D gene unclear. CDR3 sequence: CASSTPADTQYF. The CDR3 DNA follows: TGTGCCAGTAGTACTCCGGCAGATACGCAGTATTTT. Supplemented by reference TRBV19 and TRBJ2-3, the full variable domain reads DGGITQSPKYLFRKEGQNVTLSCEQNLNHDAMYWYRQDPGQGLRLIYYSQIVNDFQKGDIAEGYSVSREKKESFPLTVTSAQKNPTAFYLCASSTPADTQYFGPGTRLTVL.